Here is one T cell receptor (beta chain) with its context. The specificity of this receptor is unknown. No quality values exist for individual bases; no much larger clone is one base distant. These data are taken from a study of blood T cell repertoires in COVID-19 (dated by TCRdb to 2020 to 2021). A note on the overall study: Collaborator samples came from the United States, Italy and Spain and covered acute and convalescent phases of COVID-19. Nearly every sample came with metadata listing a de-identified subject ID, COVID-19 status, age in years and sex. The prospective study material was composed of cDNA or gDNA derived from T cells, B-cell-depleted T cells, or PBMCs. Deeply sampled blood TCRbeta repertoires from subjects exposed to, actively infected with, or recovered from COVID-19 were included in the dataset. HLA class I and class II types, where available, came from metadata supplied by the sample provider rather than from assay-based typing. The samples were drawn from two sources: the first 160 participants of the ongoing ImmuneRACE study, and 1,000 to 1,500 subjects contributed by 6 global collaborators. A freely available public database, intended as a resource for researchers studying the immune response to SARS-CoV-2, is where the repertoires were released.

Study-level results and caveats: Clinical and demographic metadata were provided uncurated, with the amount varying by source and participant.

The CDR3 holds 16 amino acids from the cysteine to the phenylalanine. The sequence is cut down to CDR3 DNA, 48 bases in frame from base 1. CDR1 and CDR2, looked up from the germline V gene, are SGDLS and YYNGEE. V loses 3 bases, J loses 0 bases, and the germline ends lie 13 bases apart. One collaborating source in Seattle enrolled patients during active infection and followed them longitudinally through the course of disease. Collaborating institutions collected whole blood in K2EDTA tubes following their own protocols. Collaborator samples were shipped for TCRbeta analysis as frozen whole blood, isolated PBMCs, or DNA extracted from either sample type. TCRbeta CDR3 regions were amplified from genomic DNA using the immunoSEQ Assay, a bias-controlled multiplex PCR. The published analysis was carried out like this. Nucleated cell counts per sample were estimated from amplification of reference gene primers within the assay. To quantify the absolute abundance of each unique TCRbeta CDR3 rearrangement, sequence reads were collapsed and filtered. Productive Simpson clonality was computed per sample as the square root of Simpson's diversity index over productive rearrangements. As stored in TCRdb, this immuneACCESS dataset retains in-frame rearrangements with V and J assigned. A fraction of the clones does not appear; measured against another copy, unresolved V genes explain less than half of the discrepancy, and the remainder lacks a known reason. V and J calls and clone size follow that table, whereas D and trimming were derived from the DNA. The sample has roughly 41,000 clones on record, about 85% of them singletons. Together, the top ten hold 1.5% to 2% of the sample.

The V and J segments used are TRBV9 and TRBJ1-3; the D segment could be TRBD1, given 6 matching bases. The sequence was obtained from a man aged 55-75 years with COVID-19, enrolled during active disease. Sample: peripheral blood. CDR3 region: CASSESGQLSGNTIYF. The DNA is TGTGCCAGCAGCGAGTCTGGACAGCTCTCTGGAAACACCATATATTTT.